This T cell receptor beta chain was profiled in a study of T cells after yellow fever vaccination. Study conclusions and caveats: Most primary-vaccination clones reappeared after the booster (around 95% CD4, about 87% CD8).

A process of 5'RACE template switching, which added a universal primer site and UMIs, was used to make TCR cDNA. TCRdb passed the 5' RACE reads through MiXCR, listing each CDR3 protein once. The data show some 560,000 distinct CDR3 sequences, with about 19% seen just once and roughly an eighth held by the top ten. Remarks on this clonotype: Its antigen is currently unknown.

Germline assignment: CDR1 MDHEN and CDR2 SYDVKM. The CDR3 contains 15 residues. V dropped 5 bases and J dropped 7; count of bases not matched to a gene: 11. The J gene is TRBJ2-7, the V gene TRBV28; 10 bases match TRBD2. This specimen consisted of PBMCs, obtained 15 days after the yellow fever booster vaccination. This TCR derives from a man aged 30-40 years who received the YFV17D yellow fever vaccine. CDR3 DNA sequence: TGTGCCAGCAGTGAACTAGCGGGACGGCCTAGGGAGCAGTACTTC. Its translation: CASSELAGRPREQYF.